This is a list of T cell receptor beta chains from one sample in a study of siplizumab effects on memory and regulatory T cells. Sequencing was performed with immunoSEQ multiplex PCR; in TCRdb, only in-frame clones are kept and a portion is missing. The repertoire holds approximately 100,000 clones, with roughly 92% as singletons. Sequenced material: Tregs sorted from blood. These TCRs come from a human donor in good health. Both conserved end residues are part of each CDR3. The D gene is left open where the match is weak.

d_gene	v_gene	j_gene	CDR3aa
.	TRBV11-2	TRBJ1-6	CASTTGYSPLHF
TRBD1	TRBV7-9	TRBJ1-1	CASSVSGGWNTEAFF
TRBD1	TRBV5-1	TRBJ2-2	CASSFLQGKGGVYGELFF
.	TRBV29-1	TRBJ2-5	CSVGPTQETQYF
TRBD1	TRBV28	TRBJ2-7	CASSPYRGQTYEQYF
TRBD1	TRBV7-6	TRBJ2-7	CASSWDSSYEQYF
TRBD1	TRBV14	TRBJ1-2	CASSLQGGRAGYGYTF
.	TRBV18	TRBJ2-7	CASSPTSYEQYF
TRBD1	TRBV2	TRBJ1-5	CASGGQGNQPQHF
.	TRBV28	TRBJ1-6	CASNRWALNSPLHF
.	TRBV30	TRBJ1-1	CARSLGGVPMNTEAFF
TRBD1	TRBV19	TRBJ1-1	CASSPGQVMNTEAFF
TRBD1	TRBV9	TRBJ2-3	CASSVEGTADTQYF
.	TRBV27	TRBJ2-1	CASSSPGLGPSNEQFF
.	TRBV5-1	TRBJ2-3	CASSDLQTDTQYF